Listed here are 4 T cell receptor beta chains from one sample, sequenced in a study of blood T cell repertoires in COVID-19. Profiled with immunoSEQ multiplex PCR; TCRdb holds only in-frame clones, not every one. Altogether 110,000 to 150,000 clones are present, approximately 80% being singletons, with the ten largest covering approximately 3.5%. Sequencing used peripheral blood. These receptors were taken from a man between 65 and 80 years old who had recovered from COVID-19.

This sequence joins TRBV5-4 and TRBJ1-2, with 9 positions matching TRBD1. The trim removed 4 bases at V and 7 bases at J, leaving 5 bases unmatched. CDR1 SGHNT and CDR2 YYREEE come from the germline V gene (reference sequence). This CDR3 comprises 13 residues. This chain's CDR3 is CASSRTGEVGYTF. For the CDR3, the DNA is TGTGCCAGCAGCCGGACAGGGGAGGTTGGCTACACCTTC.

This clone was counted a few times. The CDR3 loop reads CASGPTGTPNINYGYTF. As DNA, the CDR3 is TGTGCCAGCGGTCCGACAGGGACACCTAACATTAACTATGGCTACACCTTC. V gene TRBV5-6 combines with J gene TRBJ1-2, with 7 bases fitting TRBD1. Germline trimming cut 7 bases from V and 1 base from J; bases unmatched to any gene: 16. CDR1 and CDR2 (germline): SGHDT, YYEEEE. The CDR3 spans 17 residues.

The chain uses TRBV19 and TRBJ2-4; TRBD2 agrees at 8 bases. Losses at the gene ends were 7 bases for V and 1 base for J; bases not matched to a gene: 15. This CDR3 contains 18 residues. Germline V gives CDR1 LNHDA, CDR2 SQIVND (reference sequence). In DNA, the CDR3 is TGTGCCAGTACCCTTAGCGGGGTTCCCGGGAAGGCCAAAAACATTCAGTACTTC. This encodes CASTLSGVPGKAKNIQYF.

This chain uses TRBV6-2 or TRBV6-3 with TRBJ2-7; D perhaps matches TRBD2 (5 bases). The V end was cut by 6 bases, the J end by 2 bases, with 17 bases between. The germline gives CDR1 MNHEY, CDR2 SVGEGT. This CDR3 region has 15 residues. CDR3 sequence (DNA): TGTGCCAGCAGCGCTCTACGGAGCGGAACCTACGAGCAGTACTTC. This sequence encodes CASSALRSGTYEQYF.